This is a list of T cell receptor beta chains from one sample in a study of T cell responses to AZD1222 COVID-19 vaccine. Only in-frame clones appear in the TCRdb table, and some are missing; sequencing was by immunoSEQ multiplex PCR. The profile covers 100,000 to 150,000 clones, with roughly 89% appearing a single time and about 4.8% taken by the ten largest. Sequenced here: peripheral blood, sampled on day 0 of AZD1222 vaccination. All receptors derive from an adult in good health. Each CDR3 is given with its conserved first and last residue. A D gene is named only where the DNA matches it firmly. Clone size is shown for a subset of rows, as once, few, many or a class of expanded clone.

j_call,clone_size,v_call,d_call,cdr3_aa,cdr3_nt
TRBJ2-5,once,TRBV5-1,-,CASSLRSARQETQYF,TGCGCCAGCAGCTTGAGGTCCGCCAGGCAAGAGACCCAGTACTTC
TRBJ2-3,-,TRBV29-1,-,CSAAPGQFTDTQYF,TGCAGCGCCGCCCCTGGGCAGTTCACAGATACGCAGTATTTT
TRBJ2-7,-,TRBV7-2,-,CASSLAYGPYEQYF,TGTGCCAGCAGCTTAGCGTACGGGCCCTACGAGCAGTACTTC
TRBJ1-1,-,TRBV7-8,-,CASSPRLDTEAFF,TGTGCCAGCAGCCCGCGCCTGGACACTGAAGCTTTCTTT
TRBJ2-5,-,TRBV28,TRBD2,CASSLFASGGQETQYF,TGTGCCAGCAGTTTATTCGCTAGCGGGGGCCAAGAGACCCAGTACTTC
TRBJ2-7,-,TRBV11-2,TRBD2,CASSSAGWTSFYYEQYF,TGTGCCAGCAGCTCCGCTGGATGGACTAGTTTTTACTACGAGCAGTACTTC
TRBJ1-2,-,TRBV3-1/TRBV3-2,TRBD1,CASSQTTGGGGYTF,TGTGCCAGCAGCCAAACGACAGGGGGCGGTGGCTACACCTTC
TRBJ1-3,once,TRBV4-1,TRBD1,CASSSDRVTGNTIYF,TGCGCCAGCAGTTCGGACAGGGTAACGGGAAACACCATATATTTT
TRBJ1-1,-,TRBV7-9,TRBD1,CASSSQGALTEAFF,TGTGCCAGCAGCTCTCAGGGGGCGTTAACTGAAGCTTTCTTT
TRBJ2-5,-,TRBV2,-,CASSPLGGQETQYF,TGTGCCAGCAGTCCCCTAGGCGGCCAAGAGACCCAGTACTTC
TRBJ2-5,-,TRBV4-2,TRBD2,CASSQDTSGRFETQYF,TGTGCCAGCAGCCAAGACACAAGCGGGAGATTTGAGACCCAGTACTTC
TRBJ1-5,-,TRBV21-1,-,CASSPRLARGNQPQHF,TGTGCCAGCAGCCCTCGACTAGCCCGGGGCAATCAGCCCCAGCATTTT
TRBJ1-2,-,TRBV20-1,-,CSASTTVEGYTF,TGCAGTGCTAGTACAACCGTAGAAGGCTACACCTTC
TRBJ1-1,-,TRBV11-2,TRBD1,CASSLPTSTGPSNTEAFF,TGTGCCAGCAGCCTCCCAACATCGACAGGGCCTTCGAACACTGAAGCTTTCTTT
TRBJ2-3,-,TRBV7-2,-,CASSLDSATDTQYF,TGTGCCAGCAGCCTTGATAGCGCGACAGATACGCAGTATTTT
TRBJ2-3,-,TRBV11-3,-,CASSFVKACTDTQYF,TGTGCCAGCAGCTTCGTAAAGGCATGCACAGATACGCAGTATTTT
TRBJ1-4,-,TRBV27,-,CASSLYTTNEKLFF,TGTGCCAGCAGTTTATACACAACTAATGAAAAACTGTTTTTT
TRBJ2-5,-,TRBV30,-,CAWSVGEETQYF,TGTGCCTGGAGTGTAGGGGAAGAGACCCAGTACTTC
TRBJ2-2,-,TRBV19,TRBD2,CASSPSGRLTGELFF,TGTGCCAGCTCACCTAGCGGGAGATTAACCGGGGAGCTGTTTTTT
TRBJ1-3,-,TRBV29-1,-,CSVEGRSNGRNTIYF,TGCAGCGTTGAAGGTCGGTCCAATGGGAGAAACACCATATATTTT
TRBJ2-3,-,TRBV6-4,-,CASARERFADTQYF,TGTGCCAGCGCTAGAGAGAGGTTCGCAGATACGCAGTATTTT
TRBJ2-5,-,TRBV28,-,CASSLSGRGPTPSYF,TGTGCCAGCAGCTTGTCTGGGCGGGGGCCTACCCCCAGTTACTTC
TRBJ2-4,-,TRBV2,TRBD2,CASSGGTNKNIQYF,TGTGCCAGCAGTGGAGGGACTAACAAAAACATTCAGTACTTC
TRBJ1-5,-,TRBV7-9,-,CASSSGWSNQPQHF,TGTGCCAGCAGCTCCGGTTGGAGCAATCAGCCCCAGCATTTT
TRBJ1-1,-,TRBV3-1/TRBV3-2,-,CASSQAIWGNREAFF,TGTGCCAGCAGCCAAGCGATATGGGGGAACAGGGAAGCTTTCTTT
TRBJ1-2,-,TRBV6-5,-,CASSTQRDGYTF,TGTGCCAGCAGTACACAGAGAGATGGCTACACCTTC